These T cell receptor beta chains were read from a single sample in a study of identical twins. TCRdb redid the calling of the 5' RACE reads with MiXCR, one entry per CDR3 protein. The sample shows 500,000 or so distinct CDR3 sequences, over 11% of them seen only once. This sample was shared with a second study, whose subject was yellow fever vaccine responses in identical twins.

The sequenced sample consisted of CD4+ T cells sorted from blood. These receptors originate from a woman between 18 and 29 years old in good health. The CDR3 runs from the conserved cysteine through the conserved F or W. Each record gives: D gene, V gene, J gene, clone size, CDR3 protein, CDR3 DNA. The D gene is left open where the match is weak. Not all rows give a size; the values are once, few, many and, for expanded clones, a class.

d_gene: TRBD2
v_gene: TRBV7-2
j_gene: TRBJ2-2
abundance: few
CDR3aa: CASSLSPGLAYTGELFF
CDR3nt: TGTGCCAGCAGTTTATCACCGGGACTAGCGTACACCGGGGAGCTGTTTTTT

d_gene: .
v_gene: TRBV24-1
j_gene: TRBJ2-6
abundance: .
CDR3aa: CATSDPGGSGANVLTF
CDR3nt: TGTGCCACCAGTGATCCTGGGGGCTCTGGGGCCAACGTCCTGACTTTC

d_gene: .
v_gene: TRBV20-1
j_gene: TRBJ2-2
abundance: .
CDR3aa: CSARRAGELFF
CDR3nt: TGCAGTGCTAGAAGAGCCGGGGAGCTGTTTTTT

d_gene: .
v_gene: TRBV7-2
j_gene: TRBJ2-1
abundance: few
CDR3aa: CASSPLRREGYNEQFF
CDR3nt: TGTGCCAGCAGCCCCCTCAGGAGGGAAGGATACAATGAGCAGTTCTTC

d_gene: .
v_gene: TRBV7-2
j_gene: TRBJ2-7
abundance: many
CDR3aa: CASSRLYSYEQYF
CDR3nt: TGTGCCAGCAGCCGCCTATACTCCTACGAGCAGTACTTC

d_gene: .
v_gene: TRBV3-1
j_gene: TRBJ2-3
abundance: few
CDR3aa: CASSQGDWDHQTVKGGTDTQYF
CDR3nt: TGTGCCAGCAGCCAAGGGGACTGGGACCACCAGACTGTCAAGGGGGGCACAGATACGCAGTATTTT

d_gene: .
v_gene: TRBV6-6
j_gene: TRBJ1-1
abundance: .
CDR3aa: CASSYSQGLGTEAFF
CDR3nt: TGTGCCAGCAGCTACTCCCAGGGATTAGGCACTGAAGCTTTCTTT

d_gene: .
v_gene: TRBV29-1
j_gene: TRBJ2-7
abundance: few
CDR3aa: CSVEESAKQYF
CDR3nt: TGCAGCGTTGAAGAGTCGGCTAAGCAGTACTTC

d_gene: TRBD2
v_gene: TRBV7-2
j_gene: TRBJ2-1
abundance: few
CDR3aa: CASSLFGGSHEQFF
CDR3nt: TGTGCCAGCAGCTTATTCGGCGGGAGTCATGAGCAGTTCTTC

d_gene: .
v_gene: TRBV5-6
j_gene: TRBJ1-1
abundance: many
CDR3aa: CASSRHTEAFF
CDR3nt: TGTGCCAGCAGCCGACACACTGAAGCTTTCTTT

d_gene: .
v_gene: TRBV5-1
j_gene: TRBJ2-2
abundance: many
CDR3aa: CASSLELATGELFF
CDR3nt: TGCGCCAGCAGCTTGGAGCTCGCCACCGGGGAGCTGTTTTTT

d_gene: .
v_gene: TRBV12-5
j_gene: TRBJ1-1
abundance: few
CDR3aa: CASGLPGSEAAFF
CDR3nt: TGTGCTAGTGGTTTGCCCGGCAGCGAGGCAGCTTTCTTT

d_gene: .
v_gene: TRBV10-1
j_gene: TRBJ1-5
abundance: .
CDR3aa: CASSDYRGNQPQHF
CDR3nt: TGCGCCAGCAGTGATTACAGGGGCAATCAGCCCCAGCATTTT

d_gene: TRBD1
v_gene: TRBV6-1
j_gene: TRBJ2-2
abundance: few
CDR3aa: CASSQDRVAGELFF
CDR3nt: TGTGCCAGCAGTCAGGACAGGGTTGCCGGGGAGCTGTTTTTT

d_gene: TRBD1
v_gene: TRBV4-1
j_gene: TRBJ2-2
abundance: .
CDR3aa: CASSQDRGQGFTGELFF
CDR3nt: TGCGCCAGCAGCCAAGATAGGGGACAGGGATTTACCGGGGAGCTGTTTTTT

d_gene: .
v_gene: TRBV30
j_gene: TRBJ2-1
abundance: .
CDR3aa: CAWTRRSTYLGQFF
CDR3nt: TGTGCCTGGACGAGGAGATCCACCTACTTAGGGCAGTTCTTC

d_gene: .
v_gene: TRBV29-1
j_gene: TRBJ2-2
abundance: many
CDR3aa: CSAGHTGELFF
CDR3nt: TGCAGCGCCGGGCACACCGGGGAGCTGTTTTTT

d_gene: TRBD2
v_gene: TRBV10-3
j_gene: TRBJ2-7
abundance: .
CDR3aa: CAISESGLAGHYF
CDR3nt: TGTGCCATCAGTGAGTCCGGACTAGCGGGCCACTACTTC